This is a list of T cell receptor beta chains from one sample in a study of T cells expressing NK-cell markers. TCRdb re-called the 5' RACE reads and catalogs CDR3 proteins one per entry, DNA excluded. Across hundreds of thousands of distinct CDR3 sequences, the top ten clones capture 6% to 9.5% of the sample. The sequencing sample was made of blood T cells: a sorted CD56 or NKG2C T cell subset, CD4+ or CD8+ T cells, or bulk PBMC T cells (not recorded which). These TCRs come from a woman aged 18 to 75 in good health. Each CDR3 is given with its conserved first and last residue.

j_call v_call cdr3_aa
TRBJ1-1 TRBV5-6 CASSLAAMNTEAFF
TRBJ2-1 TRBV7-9 CASTPRGVSINEQFF
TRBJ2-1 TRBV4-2 CASSQEGAGSYYNEQFF
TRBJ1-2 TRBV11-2 CASSLGGARGVGGYTF
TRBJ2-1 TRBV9 CASSPQRGNEQFF
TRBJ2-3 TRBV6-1 CASKNIGREADTDTQYF
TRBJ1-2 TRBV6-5 CASSSSVRQANYGYTF
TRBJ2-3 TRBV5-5 CASSLIGTAADTQYF
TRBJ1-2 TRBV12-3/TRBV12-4 CASSLADIYGYTF
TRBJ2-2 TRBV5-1 CASSEGFSTGELFF
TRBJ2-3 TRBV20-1 CSARTQGRETDTQYF
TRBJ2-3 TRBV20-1 CSARGRLPYFTDTQYF
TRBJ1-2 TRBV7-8 CASSVEPGATSNYGYTF
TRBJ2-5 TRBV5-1 CASSLAGIETQYF
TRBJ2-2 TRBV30 CACSGGATGELFF
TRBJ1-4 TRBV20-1 CSAREVDEKLFF
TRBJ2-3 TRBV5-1 CASSLLSGVGTDTQYF
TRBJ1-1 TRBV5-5 CASSPWAGMNTEAFF
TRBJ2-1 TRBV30 CAWGSYNEQFF
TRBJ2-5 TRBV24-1 CATSDFATGQETQYF
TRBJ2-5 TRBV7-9 CANRGLEETQYF
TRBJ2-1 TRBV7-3 CASSLMPGLGEQFF
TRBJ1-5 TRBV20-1 CSARDSYQPQHF
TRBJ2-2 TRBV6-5 CADRDTNTGELFF
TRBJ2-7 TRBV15 CATSGSSLGYEQYF
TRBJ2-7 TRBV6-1 CASIQDSPTYDEQYF
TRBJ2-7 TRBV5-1 CASSSSQGPEQYF
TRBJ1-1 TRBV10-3 CAISGTLGAGNTEAFF
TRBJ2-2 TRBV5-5 CASSFVAGVRTGELFF
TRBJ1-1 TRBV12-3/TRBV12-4 CASRPRRPRGEGTEAFF
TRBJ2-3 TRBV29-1 CSVVAPLKGTQYF
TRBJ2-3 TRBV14 CASSQDIRSTDTQYF
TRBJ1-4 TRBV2 CASSTGTGHNEKLFF
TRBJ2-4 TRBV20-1 CSARQGPPLMKTFQYF
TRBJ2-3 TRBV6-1 CATQNSGDPTDTQYF
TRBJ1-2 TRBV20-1 CSGKSPNFGYTF
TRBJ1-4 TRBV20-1 CSARVWGTTGLSEKLFF
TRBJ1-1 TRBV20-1 CSARDWVTLAEAFF
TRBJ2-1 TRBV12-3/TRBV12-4 CASRGGTSGNNEQFF
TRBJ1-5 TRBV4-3 CASSLDQSDQPQHF
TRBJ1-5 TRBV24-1 CATSDPRRGAQPQHF
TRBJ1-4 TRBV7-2 CASTYVGGYNEKLFF